This T cell receptor (beta chain) derives from a study of vaccination effects on CD4 cells after COVID-19. In regard to this clone: Its cognate antigen is unknown.

TCRdb's copy holds only in-frame clones and misses some; the assay was immunoSEQ multiplex PCR. The sample shows some 50,000 clones, around three quarters of them seen only once. The CDR3 runs to 16 residues. V trimming: 4 bases; J trimming: 2 bases; junction bases outside the gene matches: 8. Germline V gene sequence: CDR1 SGHVS, CDR2 FQNEAQ. Antigen-specific CD4+ T cells were first expanded with viral peptide pools by the ViraFEST assay and only then sequenced. Isolation of CD4+ T cells took place after approximately 10 days of culture. Each participant was administered two doses of either the BNT162b2 or the mRNA-1273 vaccine. Every well got a few million PBMC, which were grown with about 9.2 IU/ml IL-2 and 9 to 10 ug/ml peptides. Each culture had half its medium swapped for IL-2 medium on days 3 and 7.

This TCR was recovered from a human donor who received a COVID-19 vaccine. The V call is TRBV7-8, the J call TRBJ2-1, with 7 bases fitting TRBD2. The sample here was CD4+ T cells from PBMCs cultured with HCoV-OC43 spike peptides, taken after COVID-19 vaccination. Sample subset: HCoV-OC43 spike overlapping peptide pool stimulation. CDR3 protein: CASSSRLADAYNEQFF. The CDR3 DNA reads as TGTGCCAGCAGCTCGAGACTAGCCGATGCCTACAATGAGCAGTTCTTC. The variable domain in full, completed from reference TRBV7-8 and TRBJ2-1, reads GAGVSQSPRYKVAKRGQDVALRCDPISGHVSLFWYQQALGQGPEFLTYFQNEAQLDKSGLPSDRFFAERPEGSVSTLKIQRTQQEDSAVYLCASSSRLADAYNEQFFGPGTRLTVL.